This T cell receptor (beta chain) was sequenced for a study of beta chain features in type 1 diabetes. Study conclusions and caveats: Within the patient group, naive, central memory and Treg TCRB repertoires appeared more similar to each other than within healthy donors. Still unanswered here is whether HLA type influences TCRB rearrangement.

Reverse transcribing all isolated RNA meant expressed TCRB transcripts were sequenced. Measured with immunoSEQ multiplex PCR; TCRdb has only the in-frame clones, and not every one. Here the sample spans about 240,000 clones, 27% being singletons. The authors sorted CD4+ naive, central memory, regulatory and stem cell-like memory cells via CD45RO/CCR7/CD25/CD127/CD95/CD27. All of the sorted populations showed purity greater than 98%. With respect to this clone: Antigen unknown.

Germline V lookup: CDR1 GTSNPN, CDR2 SVGIG (reference sequence). The CDR3 sequence is 13 residues long. V was cut by 8 bases and J by 5 bases, with 15 bases left in between. The sequencing sample was made of central memory CD4+ T cells from blood. The receptor's source is a man aged 25-45 years in good health. The rearrangement uses TRBV30 and TRBJ2-2; D is ambiguous. CDR3 nucleotides: TGTGCCGGCTTTCGGGTGGTAACCGGGGAGCTGTTTTTT. It encodes CAGFRVVTGELFF.